The rows below give T cell receptor beta chains drawn from one sample of a study of shared clonotypes between healthy human individuals. The method was immunoSEQ multiplex PCR; TCRdb's version includes in-frame clones alone and lacks a portion of them. In the table there are hundreds of thousands of clones, roughly 70% of which are singletons. The sample consisted of memory CD4+ T cells sorted from blood. These receptors originate from a woman aged 25 to 39 in good health. The CDR3 runs from the conserved cysteine through the conserved F or W. A D gene is named only where the DNA matches it firmly. Some rows mark clone size as missing; the rest say once, few, many or name a class of expanded clone.

abundance | j_gene | v_gene | len | d_gene | CDR3aa | CDR3nt
NA | TRBJ1-4 | TRBV5-1 | 16 | NA | CASSPHPGLTNEKLFF | TGCGCCAGCAGCCCCCACCCGGGACTGACTAATGAAAAACTGTTTTTT
NA | TRBJ1-1 | TRBV19 | 15 | TRBD1 | CASSLGQAMNTEAFF | TGTGCCAGTAGCTTAGGACAGGCGATGAACACTGAAGCTTTCTTT
NA | TRBJ2-2 | TRBV5-1 | 11 | NA | CASNRAGELFF | TGCGCCAGCAACAGGGCCGGGGAGCTGTTTTTT
NA | TRBJ2-7 | TRBV21-1 | 14 | NA | CASSNPGHGYEQYF | TGTGCCAGCAGCAATCCAGGCCACGGCTACGAGCAGTACTTC
many | TRBJ1-5 | TRBV6-5 | 14 | TRBD1 | CASRPRTGHQPQHF | TGTGCCAGCAGGCCTAGGACAGGGCATCAGCCCCAGCATTTT
NA | TRBJ2-7 | TRBV7-9 | 15 | TRBD2 | CASSLASGSFDEQYF | TGTGCCAGCAGCTTAGCAAGCGGGAGTTTCGACGAGCAGTACTTC
NA | TRBJ1-3 | TRBV18 | 14 | NA | CASSQGSFGNTIYF | TGTGCCAGCTCGCAGGGGTCCTTTGGAAACACCATATATTTT
NA | TRBJ1-1 | TRBV28 | 17 | TRBD1 | CASSLGHRGQPTIEAFF | TGTGCCAGCAGTTTGGGGCACAGGGGGCAGCCCACGATTGAAGCTTTCTTT
few | TRBJ2-2 | TRBV28 | 14 | NA | CASSLSGLPGELFF | TGTGCCAGCAGTTTATCAGGGTTGCCCGGGGAGCTGTTTTTT
NA | TRBJ1-2 | TRBV6-1 | 15 | TRBD1 | CASSEQGQRGYGYTF | TGTGCCAGCAGTGAACAGGGACAGCGCGGCTATGGCTACACCTTC
NA | TRBJ1-1 | TRBV19 | 16 | TRBD1 | CASSIDWTGMNTEAFF | TGTGCCAGTAGTATAGATTGGACAGGGATGAACACTGAAGCTTTCTTT